This T cell receptor beta chain was recorded in a study of regulatory T cells in long-lasting Graves disease. Regarding the study as a whole: Accuracy may have been reduced by the small sample size.

CDR1 is DFQATT and CDR2 is SNEGSKA in the germline V gene (reference sequence). V was trimmed by 7 bases and J by 1 base, leaving 16 bases between them. CDR3 size: 14 residues. Comment on this clonotype: Its antigen is unknown.

The sample's time point: newly diagnosed GD, antithyroid drugs for less than 3 months. Isolated PBMC RNA provided the starting material for the TCR library. An endocrinology department in Xi'an, China, recruited the patients. EDTA tubes were used for drawing approximately 8.4 milliliters of peripheral blood. Investigators prepared the TCR beta libraries by applying iRepertoire HTBI primers and Arm-PCR of CDR3 regions. TCRdb used MiXCR to reprocess the multiplex PCR reads, holding one entry per CDR3 protein. This table holds 360,000 or so distinct CDR3 sequences, approximately 15% found once. This sample also appeared in a second study, on T cells in Graves' hyperthyroidism and ophthalmopathy. That paper adds: Ophthalmopathy was predicted by the model a median of approximately 6.6 months ahead of onset.

The rearrangement uses TRBV20-1 and TRBJ1-1, with unresolved D. This receptor was identified in a man aged 35-49 years with Graves disease. Sequences were derived from peripheral blood mononuclear cells (PBMCs), sampled at new diagnosis, from a patient treated with antithyroid drugs. The CDR3 DNA reads as TGCAGTGTACGGGGTCTAACGGGGAACACTGAAGCTTTCTTT. Translated: CSVRGLTGNTEAFF.